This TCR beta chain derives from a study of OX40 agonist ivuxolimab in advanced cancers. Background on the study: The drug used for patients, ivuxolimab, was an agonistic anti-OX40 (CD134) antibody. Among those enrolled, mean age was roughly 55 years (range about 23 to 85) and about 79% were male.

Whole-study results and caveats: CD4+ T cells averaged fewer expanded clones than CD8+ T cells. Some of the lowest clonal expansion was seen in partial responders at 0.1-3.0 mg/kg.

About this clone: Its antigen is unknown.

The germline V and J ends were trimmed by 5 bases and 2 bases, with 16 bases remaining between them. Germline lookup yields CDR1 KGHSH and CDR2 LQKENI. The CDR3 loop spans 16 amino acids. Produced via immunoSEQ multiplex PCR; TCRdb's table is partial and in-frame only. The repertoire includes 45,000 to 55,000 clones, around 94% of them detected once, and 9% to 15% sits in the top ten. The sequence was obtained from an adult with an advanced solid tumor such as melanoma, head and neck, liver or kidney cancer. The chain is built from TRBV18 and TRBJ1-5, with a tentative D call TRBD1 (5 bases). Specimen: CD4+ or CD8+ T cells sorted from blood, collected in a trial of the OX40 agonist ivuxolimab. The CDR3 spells CASSKGLQSRNQPQHF. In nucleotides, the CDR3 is TGTGCCAGCTCAAAGGGACTCCAGTCCCGCAATCAGCCCCAGCATTTT.